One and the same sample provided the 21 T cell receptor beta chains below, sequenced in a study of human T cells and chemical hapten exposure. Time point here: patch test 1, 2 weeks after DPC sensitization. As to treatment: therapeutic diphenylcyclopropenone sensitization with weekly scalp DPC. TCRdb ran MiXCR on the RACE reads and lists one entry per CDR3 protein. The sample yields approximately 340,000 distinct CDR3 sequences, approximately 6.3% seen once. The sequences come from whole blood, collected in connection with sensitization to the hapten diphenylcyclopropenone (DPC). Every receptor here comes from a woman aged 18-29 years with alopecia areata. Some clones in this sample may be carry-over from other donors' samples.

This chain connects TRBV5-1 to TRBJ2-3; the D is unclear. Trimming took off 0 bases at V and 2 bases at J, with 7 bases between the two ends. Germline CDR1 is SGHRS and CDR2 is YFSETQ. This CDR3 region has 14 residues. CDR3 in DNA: TGCGCCAGCAGCTTGGTGGAAGCCACAGATACGCAGTATTTT. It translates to CASSLVEATDTQYF. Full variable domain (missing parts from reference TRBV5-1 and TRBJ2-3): KAGVTQTPRYLIKTRGQQVTLSCSPISGHRSVSWYQQTPGQGLQFLFEYFSETQRNKGNFPGRFSGRQFSNSRSEMNVSTLELGDSALYLCASSLVEATDTQYFGPGTRLTVL.

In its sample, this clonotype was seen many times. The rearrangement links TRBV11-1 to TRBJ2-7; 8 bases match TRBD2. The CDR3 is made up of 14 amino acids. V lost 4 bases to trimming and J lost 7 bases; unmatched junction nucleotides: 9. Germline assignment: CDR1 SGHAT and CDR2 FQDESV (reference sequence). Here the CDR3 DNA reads TGTGCCAGCAGCTCCTACGGGGGGGGTCTGGAGCAGTACTTC. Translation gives CASSSYGGGLEQYF.

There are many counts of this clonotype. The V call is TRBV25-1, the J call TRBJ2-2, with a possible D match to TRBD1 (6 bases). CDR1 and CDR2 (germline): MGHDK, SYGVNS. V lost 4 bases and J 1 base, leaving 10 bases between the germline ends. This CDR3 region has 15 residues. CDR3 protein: CASSVEQGNTGELFF. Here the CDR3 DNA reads TGTGCCAGCAGTGTGGAACAGGGGAACACCGGGGAGCTGTTTTTT.

The CDR3: CASSYLGGSTEAFF. The DNA of the CDR3 is TGTGCCAGCAGCTACCTTGGCGGCAGCACTGAAGCTTTCTTT. The chain recombines TRBV11-3 with TRBJ1-1; D unresolved. The V end was cut by 4 bases, the J end by 4 bases, with 13 bases between. CDR1 is SGHNT, CDR2 YENEEA, per germline. CDR3 length: 14 amino acids.

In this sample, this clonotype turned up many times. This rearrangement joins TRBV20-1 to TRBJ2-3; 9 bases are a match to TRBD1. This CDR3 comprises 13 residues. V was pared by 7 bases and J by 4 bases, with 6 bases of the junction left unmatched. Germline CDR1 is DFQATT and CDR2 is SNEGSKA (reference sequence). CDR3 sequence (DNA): TGCAGTGTTCCCGGGACAGGGTCAGATACGCAGTATTTT. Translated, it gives CSVPGTGSDTQYF.

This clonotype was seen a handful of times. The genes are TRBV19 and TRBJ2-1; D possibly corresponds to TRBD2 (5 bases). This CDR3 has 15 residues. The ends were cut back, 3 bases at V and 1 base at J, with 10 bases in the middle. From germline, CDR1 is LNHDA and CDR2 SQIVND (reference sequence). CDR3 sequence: CASSMARESYNEQFF. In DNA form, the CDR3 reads TGTGCCAGTAGTATGGCAAGGGAGTCCTACAATGAGCAGTTCTTC. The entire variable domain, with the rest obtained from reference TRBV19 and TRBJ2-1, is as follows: DGGITQSPKYLFRKEGQNVTLSCEQNLNHDAMYWYRQDPGQGLRLIYYSQIVNDFQKGDIAEGYSVSREKKESFPLTVTSAQKNPTAFYLCASSMARESYNEQFFGPGTRLTVL.

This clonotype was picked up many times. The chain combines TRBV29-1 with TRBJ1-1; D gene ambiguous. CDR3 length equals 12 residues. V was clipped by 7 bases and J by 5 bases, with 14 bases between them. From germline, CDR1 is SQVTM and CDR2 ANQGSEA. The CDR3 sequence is CSGEDRGTEAFF. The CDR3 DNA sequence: TGCAGCGGTGAGGACCGTGGGACTGAAGCTTTCTTT.

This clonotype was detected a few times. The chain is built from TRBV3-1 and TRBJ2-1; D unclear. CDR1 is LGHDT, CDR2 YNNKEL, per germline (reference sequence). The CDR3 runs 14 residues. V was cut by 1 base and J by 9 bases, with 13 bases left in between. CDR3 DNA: TGTGCCAGCAGCCAAGGAATTACGACGGGTGAGCAGTTCTTC. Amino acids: CASSQGITTGEQFF.

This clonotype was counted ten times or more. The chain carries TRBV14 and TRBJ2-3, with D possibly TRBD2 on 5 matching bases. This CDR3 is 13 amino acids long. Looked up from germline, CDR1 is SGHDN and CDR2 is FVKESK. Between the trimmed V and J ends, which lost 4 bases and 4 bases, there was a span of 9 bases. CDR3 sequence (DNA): TGTGCCAGCAGCCGGACTGGCCCAGATACGCAGTATTTT. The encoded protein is CASSRTGPDTQYF.

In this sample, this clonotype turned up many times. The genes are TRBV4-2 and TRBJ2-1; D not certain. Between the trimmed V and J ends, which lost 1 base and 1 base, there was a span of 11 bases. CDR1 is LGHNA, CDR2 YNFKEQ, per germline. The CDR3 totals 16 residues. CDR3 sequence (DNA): TGTGCCAGCAGCCAAGGCCCGGTGACTTCCTACAATGAGCAGTTCTTC. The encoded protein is CASSQGPVTSYNEQFF.

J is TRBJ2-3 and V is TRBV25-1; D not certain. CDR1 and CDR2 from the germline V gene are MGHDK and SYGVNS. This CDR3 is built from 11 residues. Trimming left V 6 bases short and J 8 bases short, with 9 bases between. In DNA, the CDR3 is TGTGCCAGCAGATACTTGCTTACGCAGTATTTT. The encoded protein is CASRYLLTQYF.

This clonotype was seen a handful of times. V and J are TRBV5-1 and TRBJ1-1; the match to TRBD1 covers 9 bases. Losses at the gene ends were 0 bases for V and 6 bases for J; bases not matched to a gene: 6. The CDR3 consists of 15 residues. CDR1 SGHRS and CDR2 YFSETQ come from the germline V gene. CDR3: CASSLVPGQGSEAFF. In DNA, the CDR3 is TGCGCCAGCAGCTTGGTCCCGGGACAGGGTTCTGAAGCTTTCTTT.

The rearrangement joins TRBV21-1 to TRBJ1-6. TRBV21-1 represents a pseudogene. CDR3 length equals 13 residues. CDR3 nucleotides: TGTGCCAGCAGCATAGATTCCCGCGGACCCCTCCACTTT. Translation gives CASSIDSRGPLHF.

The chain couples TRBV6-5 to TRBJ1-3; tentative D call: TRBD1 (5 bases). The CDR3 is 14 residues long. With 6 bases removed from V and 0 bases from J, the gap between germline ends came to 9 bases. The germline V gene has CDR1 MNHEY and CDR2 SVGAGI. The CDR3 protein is CASRKDTSGNTIYF. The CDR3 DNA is TGTGCCAGCAGAAAGGACACCTCTGGAAACACCATATATTTT.

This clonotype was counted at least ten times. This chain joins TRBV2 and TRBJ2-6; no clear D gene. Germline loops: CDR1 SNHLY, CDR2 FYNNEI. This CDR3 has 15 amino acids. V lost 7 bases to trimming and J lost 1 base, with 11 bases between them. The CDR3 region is CASKGGNSGANVLTF. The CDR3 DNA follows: TGTGCCAGCAAGGGTGGAAATTCTGGGGCCAACGTCCTGACTTTC.

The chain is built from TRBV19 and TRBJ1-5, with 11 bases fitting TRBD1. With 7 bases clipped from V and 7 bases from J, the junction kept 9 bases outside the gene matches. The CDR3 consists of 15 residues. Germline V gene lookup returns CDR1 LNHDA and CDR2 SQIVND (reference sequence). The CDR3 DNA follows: TGTGCCAGTACCTTCGGGACAGGGGGAGGACAGCCCCAGCATTTT. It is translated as CASTFGTGGGQPQHF.

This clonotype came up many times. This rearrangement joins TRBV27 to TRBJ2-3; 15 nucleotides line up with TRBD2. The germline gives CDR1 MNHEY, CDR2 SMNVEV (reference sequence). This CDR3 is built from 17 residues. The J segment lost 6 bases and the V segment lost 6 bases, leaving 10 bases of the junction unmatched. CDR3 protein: CASSPTGTSGGPDTQYF. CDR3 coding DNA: TGTGCCAGCAGCCCAACTGGGACTAGCGGGGGGCCGGATACGCAGTATTTT.

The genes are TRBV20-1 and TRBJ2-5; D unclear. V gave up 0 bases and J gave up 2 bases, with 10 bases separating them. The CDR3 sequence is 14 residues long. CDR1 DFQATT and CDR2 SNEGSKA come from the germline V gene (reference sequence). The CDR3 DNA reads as TGCAGTGCTAGAGAACAACAGATACAAGAGACCCAGTACTTC. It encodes CSAREQQIQETQYF.

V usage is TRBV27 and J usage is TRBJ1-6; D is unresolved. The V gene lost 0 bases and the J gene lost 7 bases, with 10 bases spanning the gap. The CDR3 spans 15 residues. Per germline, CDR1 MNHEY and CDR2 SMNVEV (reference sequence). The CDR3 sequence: CASSLSGRFNSPLHF. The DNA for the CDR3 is TGTGCCAGCAGTTTATCGGGCAGGTTCAATTCACCCCTCCACTTT.

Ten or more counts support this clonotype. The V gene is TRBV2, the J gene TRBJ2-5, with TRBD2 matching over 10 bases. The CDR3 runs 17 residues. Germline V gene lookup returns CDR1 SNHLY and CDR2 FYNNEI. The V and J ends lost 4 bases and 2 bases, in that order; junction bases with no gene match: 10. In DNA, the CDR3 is TGTGCCAGCAGTGGTCCGGAGCGGGGGGGGTATCAAGAGACCCAGTACTTC. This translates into CASSGPERGGYQETQYF. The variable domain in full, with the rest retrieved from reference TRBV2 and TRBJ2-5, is EPEVTQTPSHQVTQMGQEVILRCVPISNHLYFYWYRQILGQKVEFLVSFYNNEISEKSEIFDDQFSVERPDGSNFTLKIRSTKLEDSAMYFCASSGPERGGYQETQYFGPGTRLLVL.

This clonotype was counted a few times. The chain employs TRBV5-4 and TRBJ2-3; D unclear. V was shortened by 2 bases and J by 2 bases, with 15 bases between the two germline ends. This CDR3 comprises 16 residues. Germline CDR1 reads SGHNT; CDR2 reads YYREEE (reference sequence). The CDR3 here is CASSFTLNPLTDTQYF. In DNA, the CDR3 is TGTGCCAGCAGCTTTACATTAAACCCTCTCACAGATACGCAGTATTTT.